The clone carrying this T cell receptor beta chain was picked up a small number of times. What it binds is not known. The sample belongs to a study of identical twins. A universal primer site was added by template switching, and unique molecular identifiers were carried by the cDNA. Via MiXCR, TCRdb re-called the 5' RACE reads, giving one row per CDR3 protein. The sample lists 400,000 to 550,000 distinct CDR3 sequences, 20% to 25% occurring once. From germline, CDR1 is MNHNS and CDR2 SASEGT. Trimming shortened V by 6 bases and J by 4 bases, and 10 bases separated the two germline ends. The CDR3 totals 13 residues. The study, taken as a whole, reports: Conclusions were based on cross-sectional statistical analysis, without following the same donors.

The sample also formed part of further work on T cells expressing NK-cell markers.

The sample comprised CD4+ T cells sorted from blood. This TCR came from a woman aged 18-29 years in good health. V gene TRBV6-1 combines with J gene TRBJ1-3; no reliable D call. The chain's CDR3 is CASSPGPGNTIYF. The CDR3 nucleotides read TGTGCCAGCAGCCCGGGCCCCGGAAACACCATATATTTT.